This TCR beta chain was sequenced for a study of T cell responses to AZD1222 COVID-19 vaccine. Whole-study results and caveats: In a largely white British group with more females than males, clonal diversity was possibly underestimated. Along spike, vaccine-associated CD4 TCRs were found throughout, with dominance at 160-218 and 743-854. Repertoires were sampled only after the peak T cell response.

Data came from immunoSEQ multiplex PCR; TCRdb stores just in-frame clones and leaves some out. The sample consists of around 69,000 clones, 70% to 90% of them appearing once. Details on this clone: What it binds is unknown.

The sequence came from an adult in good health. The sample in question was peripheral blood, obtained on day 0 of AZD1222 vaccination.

CDR3 sequence reads: CASSYAQVGYEQYV. The DNA for the CDR3 is TGTGCCAGCAGTTACGCCCAGGTGGGATACGAGCAGTACGTC. This chain connects TRBV6-5 to TRBJ2-7; no definite D call. Germline values: CDR1 MNHEY, CDR2 SVGAGI. The V gene lost 2 bases and the J gene lost 4 bases, with 12 bases spanning the gap. This CDR3 comprises 14 residues.